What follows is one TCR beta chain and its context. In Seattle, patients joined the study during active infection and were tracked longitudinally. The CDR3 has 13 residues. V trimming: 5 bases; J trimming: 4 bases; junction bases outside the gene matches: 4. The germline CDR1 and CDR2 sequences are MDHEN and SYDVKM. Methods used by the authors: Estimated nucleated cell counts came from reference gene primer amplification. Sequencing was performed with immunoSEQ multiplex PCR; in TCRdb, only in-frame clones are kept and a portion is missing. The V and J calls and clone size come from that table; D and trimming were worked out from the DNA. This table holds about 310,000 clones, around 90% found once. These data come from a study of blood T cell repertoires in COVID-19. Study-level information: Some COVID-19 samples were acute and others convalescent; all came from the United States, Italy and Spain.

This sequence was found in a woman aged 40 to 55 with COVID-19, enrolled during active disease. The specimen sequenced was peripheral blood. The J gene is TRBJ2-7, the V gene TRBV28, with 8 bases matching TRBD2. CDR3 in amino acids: CASSSGSGYEQYF. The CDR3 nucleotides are TGTGCCAGCAGTAGCGGGAGCGGGTACGAGCAGTACTTC. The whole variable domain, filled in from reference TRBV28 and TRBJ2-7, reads DVKVTQSSRYLVKRTGEKVFLECVQDMDHENMFWYRQDPGLGLRLIYFSYDVKMKEKGDIPEGYSVSREKKERFSLILESASTNQTSMYLCASSSGSGYEQYFGPGTRLTVT.